This entry lists 2 T cell receptor beta chains sequenced from one sample in a study of cytomegalovirus exposure and HLA in healthy donors. Method: immunoSEQ multiplex PCR; TCRdb's copy keeps in-frame clones and lacks some. The sample has some 150,000 clones, about 89% seen once. The sample was PBMCs. The receptors shown here come from a young man in good health and CMV-seropositive.

The chain couples TRBV4-3 to TRBJ2-7; TRBD1 matches at 8 bases. V dropped 3 bases and J dropped 4; count of bases not matched to a gene: 11. The length of the CDR3 is 16 residues. CDR1 is LGHNA, CDR2 YSLEER, per germline. The CDR3 nucleotides read TGCGCCAGCAGCCACGATAATACGGACAGGGTTTACGAGCAGTACTTC. Translated, it gives CASSHDNTDRVYEQYF.

This clone was counted once. J is TRBJ2-5 and V is TRBV5-1; D might be TRBD2 (6 bases). V was shortened by 3 bases and J by 4 bases, with 16 bases between the two germline ends. The CDR3 is made up of 15 amino acids. CDR1 and CDR2 (germline): SGHRS, YFSETQ. The CDR3: CASSWGSGEPETQYF. The DNA of the CDR3 is TGCGCCAGCAGCTGGGGATCGGGGGAACCAGAGACCCAGTACTTC.